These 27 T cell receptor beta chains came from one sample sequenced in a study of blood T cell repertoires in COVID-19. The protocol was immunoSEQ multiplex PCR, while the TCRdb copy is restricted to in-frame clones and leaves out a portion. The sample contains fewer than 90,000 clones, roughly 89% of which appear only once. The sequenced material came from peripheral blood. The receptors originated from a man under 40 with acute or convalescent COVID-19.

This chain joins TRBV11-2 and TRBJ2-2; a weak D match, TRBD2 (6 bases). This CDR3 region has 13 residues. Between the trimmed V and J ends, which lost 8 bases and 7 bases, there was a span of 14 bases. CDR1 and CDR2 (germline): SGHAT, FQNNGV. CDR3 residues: CASDSGEGGELFF. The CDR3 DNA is TGTGCCAGCGATAGCGGAGAGGGCGGGGAGCTGTTTTTT.

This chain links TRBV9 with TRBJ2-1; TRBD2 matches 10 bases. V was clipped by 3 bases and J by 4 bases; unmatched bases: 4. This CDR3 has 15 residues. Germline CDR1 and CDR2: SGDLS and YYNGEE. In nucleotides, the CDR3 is TGTGCCAGCAGCGAGGGACTAGCGCTTTACAATGAGCAGTTCTTC. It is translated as CASSEGLALYNEQFF.

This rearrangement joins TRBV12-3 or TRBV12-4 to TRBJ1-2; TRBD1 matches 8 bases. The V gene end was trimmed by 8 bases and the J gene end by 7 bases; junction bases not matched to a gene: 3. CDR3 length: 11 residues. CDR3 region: CASRTGSGYTF. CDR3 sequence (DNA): TGTGCCAGCCGGACAGGGAGTGGCTACACCTTC.

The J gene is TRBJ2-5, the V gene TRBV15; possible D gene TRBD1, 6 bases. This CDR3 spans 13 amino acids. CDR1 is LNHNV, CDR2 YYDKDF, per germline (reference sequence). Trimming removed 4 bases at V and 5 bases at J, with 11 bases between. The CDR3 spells CATSNRVRETQYF. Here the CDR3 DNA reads TGTGCCACCAGCAACAGGGTTCGTGAGACCCAGTACTTC.

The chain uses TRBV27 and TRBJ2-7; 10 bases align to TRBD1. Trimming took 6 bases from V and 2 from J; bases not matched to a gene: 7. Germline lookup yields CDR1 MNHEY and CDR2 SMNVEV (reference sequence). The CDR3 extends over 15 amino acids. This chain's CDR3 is CASRKGGQGPYEQYF. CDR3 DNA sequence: TGTGCCAGCAGAAAAGGGGGACAGGGGCCCTACGAGCAGTACTTC.

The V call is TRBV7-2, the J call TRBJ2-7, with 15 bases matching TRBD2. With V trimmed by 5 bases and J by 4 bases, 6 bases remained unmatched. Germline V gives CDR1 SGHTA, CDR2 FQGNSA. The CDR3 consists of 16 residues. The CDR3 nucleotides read TGTGCCAGCAGCCCAGGGACTAGCGGGAGGAGGTACGAGCAGTACTTC. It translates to CASSPGTSGRRYEQYF.

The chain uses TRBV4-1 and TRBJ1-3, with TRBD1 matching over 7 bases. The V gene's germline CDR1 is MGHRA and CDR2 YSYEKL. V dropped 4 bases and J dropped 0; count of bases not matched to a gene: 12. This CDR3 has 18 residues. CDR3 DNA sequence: TGCGCCAGCAGCCCGTACGCCTCGGGGACAGCCTCTGGAAACACCATATATTTT. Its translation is CASSPYASGTASGNTIYF.

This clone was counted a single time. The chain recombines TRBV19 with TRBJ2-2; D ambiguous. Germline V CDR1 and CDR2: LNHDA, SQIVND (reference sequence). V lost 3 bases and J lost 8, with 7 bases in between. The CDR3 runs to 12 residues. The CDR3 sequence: CASSILSGELFF. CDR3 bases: TGTGCCAGTAGTATCTTATCGGGGGAGCTGTTTTTT.

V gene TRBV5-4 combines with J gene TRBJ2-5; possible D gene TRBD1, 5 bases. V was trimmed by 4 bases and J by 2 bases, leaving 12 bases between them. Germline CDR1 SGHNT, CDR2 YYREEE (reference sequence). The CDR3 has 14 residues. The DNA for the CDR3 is TGTGCCAGCAGCCAGGACACCCTACAAGAGACCCAGTACTTC. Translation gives CASSQDTLQETQYF. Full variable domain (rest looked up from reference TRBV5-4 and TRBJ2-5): ETGVTQSPTHLIKTRGQQVTLRCSSQSGHNTVSWYQQALGQGPQFIFQYYREEENGRGNFPPRFSGLQFPNYSSELNVNALELDDSALYLCASSQDTLQETQYFGPGTRLLVL.

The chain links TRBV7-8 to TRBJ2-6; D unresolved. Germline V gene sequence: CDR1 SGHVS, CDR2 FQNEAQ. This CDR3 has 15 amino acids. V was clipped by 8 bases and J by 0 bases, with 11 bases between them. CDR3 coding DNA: TGTGCCAGCGGGTCTTGGAGCTCTGGGGCCAACGTCCTGACTTTC. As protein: CASGSWSSGANVLTF. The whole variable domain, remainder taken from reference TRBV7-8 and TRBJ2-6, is GAGVSQSPRYKVAKRGQDVALRCDPISGHVSLFWYQQALGQGPEFLTYFQNEAQLDKSGLPSDRFFAERPEGSVSTLKIQRTQQEDSAVYLCASGSWSSGANVLTFGAGSRLTVL.

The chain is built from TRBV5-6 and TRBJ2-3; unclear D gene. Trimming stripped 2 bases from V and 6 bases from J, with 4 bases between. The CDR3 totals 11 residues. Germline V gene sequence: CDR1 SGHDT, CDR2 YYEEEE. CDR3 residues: CASSLRDTQYF. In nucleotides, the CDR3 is TGTGCCAGCAGCTTACGGGATACGCAGTATTTT.

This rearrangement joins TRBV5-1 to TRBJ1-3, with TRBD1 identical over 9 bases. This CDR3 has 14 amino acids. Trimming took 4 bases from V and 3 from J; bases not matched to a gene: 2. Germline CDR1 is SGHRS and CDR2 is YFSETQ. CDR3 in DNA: TGCGCCAGCAGCGGGACAGGGAATGGAAACACCATATATTTT. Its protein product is CASSGTGNGNTIYF.

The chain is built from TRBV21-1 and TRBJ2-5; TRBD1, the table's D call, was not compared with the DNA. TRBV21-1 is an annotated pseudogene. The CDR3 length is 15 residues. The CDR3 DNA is TGTGCCAGAGGACAGCCTTGGGGCCGCCAAGAGACCCAGTACTTC. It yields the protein CARGQPWGRQETQYF.

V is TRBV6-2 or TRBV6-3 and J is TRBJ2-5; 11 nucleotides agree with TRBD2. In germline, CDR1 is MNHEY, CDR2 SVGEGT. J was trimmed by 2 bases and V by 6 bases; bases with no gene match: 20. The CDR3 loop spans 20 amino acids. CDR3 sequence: CASSHLIEGLAGGKQETQYF. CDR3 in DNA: TGTGCCAGCAGCCACCTAATAGAGGGCTTAGCGGGAGGGAAACAAGAGACCCAGTACTTC.

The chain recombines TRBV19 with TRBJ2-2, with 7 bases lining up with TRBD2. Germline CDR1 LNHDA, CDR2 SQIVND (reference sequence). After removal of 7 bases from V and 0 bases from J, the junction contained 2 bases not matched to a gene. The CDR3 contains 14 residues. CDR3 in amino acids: CASMLAANTGELFF. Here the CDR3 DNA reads TGTGCCAGTATGCTAGCGGCGAACACCGGGGAGCTGTTTTTT.

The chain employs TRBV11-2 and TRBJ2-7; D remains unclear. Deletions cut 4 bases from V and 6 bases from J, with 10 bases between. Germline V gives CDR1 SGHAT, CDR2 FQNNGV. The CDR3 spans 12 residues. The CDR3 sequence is CASSSPLGEQYF. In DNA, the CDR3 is TGTGCCAGCAGCTCTCCTCTCGGCGAGCAGTACTTC.

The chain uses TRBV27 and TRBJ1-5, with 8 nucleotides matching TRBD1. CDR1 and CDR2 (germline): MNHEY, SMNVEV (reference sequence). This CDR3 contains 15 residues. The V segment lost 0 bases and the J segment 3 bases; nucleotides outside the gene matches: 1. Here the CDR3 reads CASSLSTGANQPQHF. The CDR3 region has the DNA TGTGCCAGCAGTTTATCGACAGGGGCCAATCAGCCCCAGCATTTT.

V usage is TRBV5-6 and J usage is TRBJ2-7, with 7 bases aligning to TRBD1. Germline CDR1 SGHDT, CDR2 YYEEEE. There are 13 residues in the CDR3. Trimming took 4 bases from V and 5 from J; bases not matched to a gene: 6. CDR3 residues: CASSRTGVNEQYF. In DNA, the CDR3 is TGTGCCAGCAGCAGGACAGGTGTAAACGAGCAGTACTTC.

Written as DNA, the CDR3 is TGTGCCAGCAGCTTAGATCAGGGTAGTCAGCCCCAGCATTTT. Its translation: CASSLDQGSQPQHF. The genes are TRBV7-2 and TRBJ1-5, with a tentative D call TRBD1 (5 bases). Trimming took off 1 base at V and 6 bases at J, with 10 bases between the two ends. CDR3 size: 14 residues. Per germline, CDR1 SGHTA and CDR2 FQGNSA. Full variable domain (rest looked up from reference TRBV7-2 and TRBJ1-5): GAGVSQSPSNKVTEKGKDVELRCDPISGHTALYWYRQSLGQGLEFLIYFQGNSAPDKSGLPSDRFSAERTGGSVSTLTIQRTQQEDSAVYLCASSLDQGSQPQHFGDGTRLSIL.

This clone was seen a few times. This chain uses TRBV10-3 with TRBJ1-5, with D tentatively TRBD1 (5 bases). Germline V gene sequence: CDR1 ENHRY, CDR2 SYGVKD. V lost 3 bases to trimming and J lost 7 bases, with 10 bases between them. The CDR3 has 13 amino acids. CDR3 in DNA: TGTGCCATCAGTGACTCAGGGAGGCAGCCCCAGCATTTT. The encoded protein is CAISDSGRQPQHF.

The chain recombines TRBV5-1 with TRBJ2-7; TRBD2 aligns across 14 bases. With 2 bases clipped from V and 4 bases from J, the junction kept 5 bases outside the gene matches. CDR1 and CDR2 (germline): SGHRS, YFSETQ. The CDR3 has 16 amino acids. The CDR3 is CASSFGTSGSGYEQYF. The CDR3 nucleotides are TGCGCCAGCAGCTTCGGGACTAGCGGGAGTGGATACGAGCAGTACTTC.

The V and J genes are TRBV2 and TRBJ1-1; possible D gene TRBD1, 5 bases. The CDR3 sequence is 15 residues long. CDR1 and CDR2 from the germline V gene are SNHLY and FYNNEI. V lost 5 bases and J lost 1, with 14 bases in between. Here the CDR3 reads CASSKQVLGNTEAFF. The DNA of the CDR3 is TGTGCCAGCAGTAAACAGGTATTAGGGAACACTGAAGCTTTCTTT.

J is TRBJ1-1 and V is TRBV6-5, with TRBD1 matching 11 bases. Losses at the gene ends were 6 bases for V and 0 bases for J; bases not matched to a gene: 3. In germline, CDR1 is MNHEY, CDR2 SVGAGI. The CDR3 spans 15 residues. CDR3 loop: CASRGQGAMNTEAFF. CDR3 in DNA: TGTGCCAGCAGAGGACAGGGGGCGATGAACACTGAAGCTTTCTTT.

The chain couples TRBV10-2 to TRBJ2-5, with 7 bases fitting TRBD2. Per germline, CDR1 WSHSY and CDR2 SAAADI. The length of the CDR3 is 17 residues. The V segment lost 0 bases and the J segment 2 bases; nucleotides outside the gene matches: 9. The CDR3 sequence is CASSESIPSGPQETQYF. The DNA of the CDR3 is TGCGCCAGCAGTGAGTCGATTCCTAGCGGCCCACAAGAGACCCAGTACTTC.

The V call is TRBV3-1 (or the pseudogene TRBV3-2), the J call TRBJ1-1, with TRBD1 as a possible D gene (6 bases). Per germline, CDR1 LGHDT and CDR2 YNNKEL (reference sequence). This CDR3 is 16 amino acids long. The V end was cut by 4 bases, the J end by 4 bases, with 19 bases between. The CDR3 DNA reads TGTGCCAGCAGCCCAAGGACAGTCTCCCGGAGCACTGAAGCTTTCTTT. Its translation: CASSPRTVSRSTEAFF.

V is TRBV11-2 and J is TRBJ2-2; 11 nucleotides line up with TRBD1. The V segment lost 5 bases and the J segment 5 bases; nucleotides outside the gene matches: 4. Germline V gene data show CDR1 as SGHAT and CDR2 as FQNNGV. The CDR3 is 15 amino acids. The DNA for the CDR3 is TGTGCCAGCAGCCCCGGGACAGGGGGAACCGGGGAGCTGTTTTTT. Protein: CASSPGTGGTGELFF.

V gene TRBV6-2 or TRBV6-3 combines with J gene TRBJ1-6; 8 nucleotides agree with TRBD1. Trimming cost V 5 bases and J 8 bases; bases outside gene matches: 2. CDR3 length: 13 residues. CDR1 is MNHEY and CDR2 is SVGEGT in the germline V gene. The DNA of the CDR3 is TGTGCCAGCAGTCTACAGGGGGATTCACCCCTCCACTTT. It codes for CASSLQGDSPLHF.